This entry lists 11 T cell receptor beta chains sequenced from one sample in a study of blood T cell repertoires in COVID-19. TCRdb's table, derived via immunoSEQ multiplex PCR, lists solely in-frame clones and lacks some. The sample contains 130,000 to 150,000 clones, about nine tenths of which appear only once. Material: peripheral blood. These TCRs come from a man aged 50-59 years who had recovered from COVID-19.

The CDR3 protein is CASSPDRGQGNTIYF. Written as DNA, the CDR3 is TGTGCCAGCAGCCCCGACAGGGGACAAGGAAACACCATATATTTT. The rearrangement uses TRBV7-8 and TRBJ1-3; 8 positions match TRBD1. The germline V gene has CDR1 SGHVS and CDR2 FQNEAQ. The CDR3 is 15 residues long. Trimming took 5 bases from V and 4 from J; bases not matched to a gene: 7.

The chain couples TRBV6-5 to TRBJ2-1; TRBD1 agrees at 8 bases. V trimming: 6 bases; J trimming: 8 bases; junction bases outside the gene matches: 9. The CDR3 is 14 residues long. CDR1 is MNHEY and CDR2 is SVGAGI in the germline V gene. CDR3 sequence: CASSATGVFYEQFF. As DNA, the CDR3 is TGTGCCAGCAGCGCGACAGGGGTTTTCTATGAGCAGTTCTTC.

V usage is TRBV9 and J usage is TRBJ1-1; 7 positions match TRBD1. Losses at the gene ends were 6 bases for V and 5 bases for J; bases not matched to a gene: 10. Germline V gene sequence: CDR1 SGDLS, CDR2 YYNGEE. The CDR3 loop spans 14 amino acids. The CDR3 nucleotides read TGTGCCAGCACCATGAATACGGGACAGACTGAAGCTTTCTTT. Residues: CASTMNTGQTEAFF. Looking up the rest from reference TRBV9 and TRBJ1-1 gives the full variable domain: DSGVTQTPKHLITATGQRVTLRCSPRSGDLSVYWYQQSLDQGLQFLIQYYNGEERAKGNILERFSAQQFPDLHSELNLSSLELGDSALYFCASTMNTGQTEAFFGQGTRLTVV.

This clone was seen once. The V call is TRBV4-3, the J call TRBJ2-7; TRBD2 matches at 14 bases. Looked up from germline, CDR1 is LGHNA and CDR2 is YSLEER. V gave up 2 bases and J gave up 7 bases; unmatched junction bases: 4. The CDR3 runs to 15 residues. The CDR3 bases are TGCGCCAGCAGCCAATGGACTAGCGGGGGGCGGGAGCAGTACTTC. Translated, it gives CASSQWTSGGREQYF.

In this sample, this clone turned up a few times. The rearrangement joins TRBV7-9 to TRBJ2-2; TRBD2 matches at 7 bases. Germline values: CDR1 SEHNR, CDR2 FQNEAQ (reference sequence). V was clipped by 4 bases and J by 4 bases; unmatched bases: 15. The CDR3 runs 18 residues. The CDR3 nucleotides are TGTGCCAGCAGCTCGAGGGCGAATCTAGCGGAAATCACCGGGGAGCTGTTTTTT. Translating gives CASSSRANLAEITGELFF.

The count of this clone is one. The chain is built from TRBV2 and TRBJ2-1, with 16 bases aligning to TRBD2. Germline CDR1 reads SNHLY; CDR2 reads FYNNEI. The V and J ends lost 6 bases and 12 bases, in that order; junction bases with no gene match: 5. The CDR3 totals 14 residues. The CDR3: CASSSGLAGGRQFF. The CDR3 coding sequence is TGTGCCAGCAGCTCGGGACTAGCGGGGGGGCGGCAGTTCTTC. The entire variable domain, with the rest obtained from reference TRBV2 and TRBJ2-1, is as follows: EPEVTQTPSHQVTQMGQEVILRCVPISNHLYFYWYRQILGQKVEFLVSFYNNEISEKSEIFDDQFSVERPDGSNFTLKIRSTKLEDSAMYFCASSSGLAGGRQFFGPGTRLTVL.

The sample holds one count of this clone. J is TRBJ2-3 and V is TRBV5-1; 8 positions agree with TRBD2. CDR1 and CDR2 (germline): SGHRS, YFSETQ. The CDR3 extends over 15 amino acids. The ends lost 0 bases at V and 2 bases at J; junction bases unmatched: 2. CDR3 nucleotide sequence: TGCGCCAGCAGCTTGGCTAGCGGGCCCACAGATACGCAGTATTTT. Translation gives CASSLASGPTDTQYF.

The chain joins TRBV4-1 to TRBJ2-7; tentatively, D is TRBD1 (6 bases). The CDR3 contains 14 residues. Trimming removed 3 bases from V and 2 bases from J, with 11 bases in between. Germline-derived CDR1 and CDR2 are MGHRA and YSYEKL. CDR3 nucleotides: TGCGCCAGCAGCCACACACAGGGACCCTACGAGCAGTACTTC. This sequence encodes CASSHTQGPYEQYF.

V usage is TRBV10-3 and J usage is TRBJ1-1, with TRBD1 identical over 8 bases. The V gene's germline CDR1 is ENHRY and CDR2 SYGVKD. The trim removed 4 bases at V and 2 bases at J, leaving 3 bases unmatched. The CDR3 sequence is 14 residues long. The CDR3 DNA sequence: TGTGCCATCAGTGGCAGGGGGCGCAACACTGAAGCTTTCTTT. Translated, it gives CAISGRGRNTEAFF.

The chain uses TRBV7-2 and TRBJ2-3, with 9 nucleotides matching TRBD1. J gave up 0 bases and V 1 base, and 11 bases lay outside the gene matches. The CDR3 spans 19 residues. From germline, CDR1 is SGHTA and CDR2 FQGNSA. Written as DNA, the CDR3 is TGTGCCAGCAGCTTAGTGTTGATAGGGACAGGGAGTAGCACAGATACGCAGTATTTT. This translates into CASSLVLIGTGSSTDTQYF.

The chain recombines TRBV11-3 with TRBJ2-2; no clear D. Per germline, CDR1 SGHNT and CDR2 YENEEA. CDR3 length: 12 amino acids. V lost 4 bases and J 8 bases, leaving 8 bases between the germline ends. For the CDR3, the DNA is TGTGCCAGCAGCTCGCTCAGGGGGGAGCTGTTTTTT. Its protein is CASSSLRGELFF.